The entry below gives a single TCR beta chain sequence along with its context. The data were taken from a study of T-cell reconstitution after alpha-beta-depleted transplantation in children. As it was prepared, the TCRbeta library received unique molecular identifiers. MiXCR, applied by TCRdb to the PCR reads, yields one record per CDR3 protein. The table includes some 490,000 distinct CDR3 sequences, about an eighth detected once. This material consisted of PBMCs from the stem cell graft donor, taken from the stem cell graft. This sequence originates from a human donor who donated a stem cell graft to a child with combined immunodeficiency.

The CDR3 reads CASSFTGAEAFF. CDR3 in DNA: TGTGCCAGCAGCTTTACCGGGGCTGAAGCTTTCTTT. V and J are TRBV7-9 and TRBJ1-1; no clear D. In germline, CDR1 is SEHNR, CDR2 FQNEAQ (reference sequence). With 3 bases removed from V and 6 bases from J, the gap between germline ends came to 8 bases. The CDR3 consists of 12 residues.